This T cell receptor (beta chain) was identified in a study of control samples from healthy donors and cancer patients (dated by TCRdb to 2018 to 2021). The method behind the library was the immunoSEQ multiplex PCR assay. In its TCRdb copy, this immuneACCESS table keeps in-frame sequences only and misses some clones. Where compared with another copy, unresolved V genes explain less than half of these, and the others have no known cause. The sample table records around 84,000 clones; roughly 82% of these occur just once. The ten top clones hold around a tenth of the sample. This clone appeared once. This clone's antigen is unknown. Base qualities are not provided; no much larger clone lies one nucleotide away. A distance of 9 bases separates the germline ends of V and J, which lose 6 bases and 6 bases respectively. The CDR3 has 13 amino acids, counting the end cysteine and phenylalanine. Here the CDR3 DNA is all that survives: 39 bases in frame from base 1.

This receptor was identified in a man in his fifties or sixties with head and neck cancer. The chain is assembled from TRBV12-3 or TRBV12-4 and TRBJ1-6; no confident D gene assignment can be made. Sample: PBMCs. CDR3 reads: CASSRTGNSPLHF. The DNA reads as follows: TGTGCCAGCAGCCGGACCGGTAATTCACCCCTCCACTTT.